This TCR beta chain is from a study of T cell changes during pregnancy in multiple sclerosis. The germline V gene has CDR1 MNHEY and CDR2 SVGAGI. Trimming removed 5 bases at V and 5 bases at J, with 16 bases between. The CDR3 runs to 15 residues. Profiled with immunoSEQ multiplex PCR; TCRdb holds only in-frame clones, not every one. This sample carries approximately 44,000 clones, approximately 91% of them seen once, and the ten largest clones take around 0.8%. This clonotype originated in a female donor with multiple sclerosis, enrolled in a pregnancy study. The source material was CD4+ T cells from peripheral blood mononuclear cells, sampled before pregnancy. V and J are TRBV6-5 and TRBJ1-5; no definite D call. This CDR3 is CASSRTPDTDQPQHF. CDR3 DNA sequence: TGTGCCAGCAGTCGAACCCCAGATACCGATCAGCCCCAGCATTTT.